This T cell receptor beta chain was profiled in a study of somatic mutations in cytotoxic T cells in rheumatoid arthritis. Points from the study as a whole: Each of about an eighth of the roughly 60 patients had a largest CD8+ clone that made up more than 20% of CD8+ cells. Clonality of CD8+ cells rose with age in rheumatoid arthritis patients but not healthy controls. CD8+ T-cell clonality did not differ significantly between rheumatoid arthritis patients and age-matched healthy controls.

Sequencing used immunoSEQ multiplex PCR; TCRdb keeps in-frame clones, though not all of them. The sample carries around 23,000 clones, roughly 74% recorded once. Worth noting for this clone: Antigen specificity is unknown. The same CDR3 can be traced to other DNA sequences in this sample.

The CDR3 runs to 12 residues. Germline V lookup: CDR1 MNHEY, CDR2 SMNVEV (reference sequence). V was pared by 5 bases and J by 8 bases, with 12 bases between. The chain combines TRBV27 with TRBJ1-2, with TRBD1 as a possible D gene (5 bases). The receptor's source is a young woman in good health. Sequencing input: CD8+ T cells sorted from blood. CDR3 nucleotides: TGTGCCAGCAGTAATGGGGCAGGCGGCTACACCTTC. Translation: CASSNGAGGYTF.